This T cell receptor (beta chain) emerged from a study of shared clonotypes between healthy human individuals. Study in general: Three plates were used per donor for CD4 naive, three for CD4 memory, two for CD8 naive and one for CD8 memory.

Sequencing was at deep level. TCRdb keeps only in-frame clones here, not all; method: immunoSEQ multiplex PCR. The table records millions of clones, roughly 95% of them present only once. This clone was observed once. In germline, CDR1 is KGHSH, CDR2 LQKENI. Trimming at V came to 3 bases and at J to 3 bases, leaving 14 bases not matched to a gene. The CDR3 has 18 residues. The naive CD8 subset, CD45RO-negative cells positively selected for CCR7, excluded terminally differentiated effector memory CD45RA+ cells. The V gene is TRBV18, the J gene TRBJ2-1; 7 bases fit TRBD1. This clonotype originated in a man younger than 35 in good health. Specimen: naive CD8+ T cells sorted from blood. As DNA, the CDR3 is TGTGCCAGCTCACCCCAAGCGCCCGGGACAGAGATCTACAATGAGCAGTTCTTC. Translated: CASSPQAPGTEIYNEQFF.